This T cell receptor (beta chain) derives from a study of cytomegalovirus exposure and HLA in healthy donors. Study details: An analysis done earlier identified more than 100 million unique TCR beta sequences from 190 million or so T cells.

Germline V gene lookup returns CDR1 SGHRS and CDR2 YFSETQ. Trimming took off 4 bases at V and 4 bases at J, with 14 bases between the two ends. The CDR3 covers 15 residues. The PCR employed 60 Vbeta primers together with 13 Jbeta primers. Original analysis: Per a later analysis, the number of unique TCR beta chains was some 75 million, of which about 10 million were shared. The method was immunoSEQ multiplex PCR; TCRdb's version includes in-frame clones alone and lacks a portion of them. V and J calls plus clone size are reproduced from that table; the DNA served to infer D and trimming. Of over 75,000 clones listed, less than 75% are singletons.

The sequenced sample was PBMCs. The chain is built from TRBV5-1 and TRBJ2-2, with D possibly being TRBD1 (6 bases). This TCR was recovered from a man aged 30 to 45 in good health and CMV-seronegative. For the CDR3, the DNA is TGCGCCAGCAGCCTGAGACAGGTGGGCACCGGGGAGCTGTTTTTT. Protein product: CASSLRQVGTGELFF.